This is a list of T cell receptor beta chains from one sample in a study of shared clonotypes between healthy human individuals. Measured with immunoSEQ multiplex PCR; TCRdb has only the in-frame clones, and not every one. The sample contains fewer than 850,000 clones, 90% of which appear only once. What was sequenced was memory CD8+ T cells from PBMCs. These receptor sequences come from a man between 18 and 29 years old in good health. Some clones in this sample may be carry-over from other donors' samples. Each CDR3 is given with its conserved first and last residue. The D gene is left open where the match is weak. Where a row states a size, it is once, few, many or the class of an expanded clone; other rows omit it.

>TRBJ1-1|-|TRBV5-8|-
CASSPEQGSVTEAFF
TGTGCCAGCAGCCCCGAACAGGGTTCGGTCACTGAAGCTTTCTTT
>TRBJ2-1|TRBD2|TRBV2|-
CASSQEGLAGVGYNEQFF
TGTGCCAGCAGTCAAGAGGGACTAGCGGGAGTTGGCTACAATGAGCAGTTCTTC
>TRBJ2-7|-|TRBV6-5|-
CASSYRSPTYEQYF
TGTGCCAGCAGTTACAGGTCACCCACGTACGAGCAGTACTTC
>TRBJ2-2|TRBD2|TRBV15|-
CATGASGNTGELFF
TGTGCCACCGGCGCTAGCGGCAACACCGGGGAGCTGTTTTTT
>TRBJ1-2|-|TRBV5-4|-
CASSSGGGGYGYTF
TGTGCCAGCAGCTCCGGCGGGGGGGGCTATGGCTACACCTTC
>TRBJ1-4|-|TRBV28|-
CASSEPATNEKLFF
TGTGCCAGCAGTGAACCTGCAACTAATGAAAAACTGTTTTTT
>TRBJ2-7|TRBD2|TRBV9|-
CASKGSGGSHCVTHYEQYF
TGTGCCAGCAAGGGATCCGGCGGGAGTCACTGCGTAACCCACTACGAGCAGTACTTC
>TRBJ1-5|TRBD1|TRBV27|-
CASSSGTGPLDANQPQHF
TGTGCCAGCAGTTCTGGGACAGGGCCCCTGGATGCCAATCAGCCCCAGCATTTT
>TRBJ2-1|-|TRBV9|-
CASSVRVGNEQFF
TGTGCCAGCAGCGTAAGGGTTGGGAATGAGCAGTTCTTC
>TRBJ2-1|TRBD2|TRBV28|-
CASSLFQRERWHEQFF
TGTGCCAGCAGTTTATTTCAGCGGGAGCGGTGGCATGAGCAGTTCTTC
>TRBJ2-1|TRBD1|TRBV28|-
CASSFGTGFGEQFF
TGTGCCAGCAGTTTCGGGACAGGGTTCGGGGAGCAGTTCTTC
>TRBJ1-2|-|TRBV5-1|-
CASSPGPLWGYTF
TGCGCCAGCAGCCCGGGACCGCTTTGGGGCTACACCTTC
>TRBJ2-7|-|TRBV7-8|-
CASSWGRGSYEQYF
TGTGCCAGCAGCTGGGGGCGGGGCTCCTACGAGCAGTACTTC
>TRBJ2-5|TRBD1|TRBV5-4|-
CASSGDRPNPGDWLGETQYF
TGTGCCAGCAGCGGGGACAGACCCAATCCTGGGGATTGGTTGGGAGAGACCCAGTACTTC
>TRBJ2-1|TRBD2|TRBV15|-
CATSRGTSDSFF
TGTGCCACCAGCCGAGGGACTAGCGATTCGTTCTTC
>TRBJ1-3|-|TRBV7-9|-
CASSTRLDLVGNTIYF
TGTGCCAGCAGCACTCGACTAGACCTGGTTGGAAACACCATATATTTT
>TRBJ2-3|-|TRBV7-9|-
CASSPPGGGGDTQYF
TGTGCCAGCAGCCCCCCGGGGGGCGGGGGCGATACGCAGTATTTT
>TRBJ2-5|TRBD2|TRBV27|once
CASKKSPSWREFDQETQYF
TGTGCCAGCAAAAAAAGTCCCTCGTGGCGGGAGTTTGACCAAGAGACCCAGTACTTC
>TRBJ2-7|-|TRBV27|-
CASSYQAVTRGEQYF
TGTGCCAGCAGCTATCAAGCAGTTACCCGAGGGGAGCAGTACTTC
>TRBJ2-2|TRBD1|TRBV15|-
CATSLSRQGTGELFF
TGTGCCACCAGCCTATCGAGACAGGGGACCGGGGAGCTGTTTTTT
>TRBJ2-7|TRBD2|TRBV27|-
CASSLGLAGAYEQYF
TGTGCCAGCAGTTTAGGGCTAGCGGGAGCGTACGAGCAGTACTTC
>TRBJ2-2|-|TRBV28|-
CASRNDRRHTGELFF
TGTGCCAGCAGAAACGACAGGAGACACACCGGGGAGCTGTTTTTT
>TRBJ2-1|-|TRBV28|-
CASKASRYNEQFF
TGTGCCAGCAAAGCTAGCCGCTACAATGAGCAGTTCTTC
>TRBJ2-1|TRBD2|TRBV11-3|once
CASSPRLAGVAGEQFF
TGTGCCAGCAGCCCCAGGCTAGCGGGAGTAGCGGGTGAGCAGTTCTTC
>TRBJ2-2|TRBD1|TRBV27|-
CASSPYGTGDPGELFF
TGTGCCAGCAGTCCATACGGGACAGGGGATCCCGGGGAGCTGTTTTTT
>TRBJ1-1|-|TRBV11-2|few
CASSFGLTEAFF
TGTGCCAGCAGCTTCGGACTGACTGAAGCTTTCTTT
>TRBJ2-1|-|TRBV9|-
CASSVSGGHHYDEQFF
TGTGCCAGCAGCGTGAGTGGAGGGCACCACTACGATGAGCAGTTCTTC
>TRBJ1-1|-|TRBV7-9|-
CASRKPDRLNTEAFF
TGTGCCAGCAGAAAACCTGACAGGCTGAACACTGAAGCTTTCTTT
>TRBJ2-7|TRBD1|TRBV29-1|-
CSVRGTVYYEQYF
TGCAGCGTTCGAGGGACAGTATACTACGAGCAGTACTTC
>TRBJ1-1|-|TRBV19|-
CASSIAGEAFF
TGTGCCAGTAGTATAGCGGGGGAAGCTTTCTTT
>TRBJ1-1|-|TRBV5-5|-
CASRYNRIEAFF
TGTGCCAGCAGATATAACAGGATTGAAGCTTTCTTT
>TRBJ2-1|TRBD2|TRBV2|many
CASSDGAGGDYNEQFF
TGTGCCAGCAGTGACGGGGCGGGAGGGGACTACAATGAGCAGTTCTTC
>TRBJ1-1|TRBD1|TRBV9|-
CASSPRDRTEAFF
TGTGCCAGCAGCCCCCGGGACAGAACTGAAGCTTTCTTT
>TRBJ2-3|TRBD2|TRBV5-8|-
CASSPGTSNTDTQYF
TGTGCCAGCAGCCCTGGGACTAGCAACACAGATACGCAGTATTTT
>TRBJ1-3|-|TRBV27|-
CASSTTGSWDTIYF
TGTGCCAGCAGTACAACAGGATCCTGGGACACCATATATTTT
>TRBJ2-7|TRBD2|TRBV2|-
CASRHSAGGVYEQYF
TGTGCCAGCAGGCATTCGGCGGGAGGGGTCTACGAGCAGTACTTC
>TRBJ1-3|-|TRBV12-5|-
CASGIDGSGNTIYF
TGTGCTAGTGGTATAGACGGCTCTGGAAACACCATATATTTT
>TRBJ2-1|-|TRBV5-1|-
CASSLGVSDEQFF
TGCGCCAGCAGCTTGGGGGTCTCGGATGAGCAGTTCTTC
>TRBJ1-4|-|TRBV11-2|-
CASSFKGGGEKLFF
TGTGCCAGCAGCTTCAAGGGAGGGGGTGAAAAACTGTTTTTT
>TRBJ2-3|-|TRBV28|-
CASRLIGNTQYF
TGTGCCAGCAGACTCATTGGGAATACGCAGTATTTT
>TRBJ2-7|-|TRBV13|-
CASSLGRGSYEQYF
TGTGCCAGCAGCTTAGGTCGGGGCTCCTACGAGCAGTACTTC
>TRBJ2-1|TRBD2|TRBV4-3|-
CASSQVTSGFPIGNEQFF
TGCGCCAGCAGCCAAGTGACTAGCGGGTTTCCTATCGGGAATGAGCAGTTCTTC
>TRBJ1-1|-|TRBV4-1|few
CASSQVDGNTEAFF
TGCGCCAGCAGCCAAGTCGACGGGAACACTGAAGCTTTCTTT
>TRBJ1-1|-|TRBV28|-
CASTLYGWGNTEAFF
TGTGCCAGCACCCTCTATGGGTGGGGGAACACTGAAGCTTTCTTT
>TRBJ2-3|-|TRBV29-1|-
CSGHAGTTQYF
TGCAGCGGTCACGCGGGGACTACGCAGTATTTT
>TRBJ2-2|TRBD2|TRBV19|-
CASKEREIDTGELFF
TGTGCCAGTAAGGAGCGGGAGATAGATACCGGGGAGCTGTTTTTT
>TRBJ2-3|TRBD1|TRBV7-9|-
CASSSRQGASTDTQYF
TGTGCCAGCAGCTCCCGACAGGGCGCTAGCACAGATACGCAGTATTTT
>TRBJ2-6|TRBD2|TRBV5-6|-
CASSLAWEGTGANVLTF
TGTGCCAGCAGCTTGGCCTGGGAGGGGACTGGGGCCAACGTCCTGACTTTC
>TRBJ2-5|TRBD2|TRBV5-4|-
CASSLRTSGALGTQYF
TGTGCCAGCAGCTTAAGGACTAGCGGGGCCTTAGGGACCCAGTACTTC
>TRBJ2-1|TRBD2|TRBV7-3|-
CASSLTQGLAGVHEQFF
TGTGCCAGCAGCTTAACGCAAGGACTAGCGGGAGTTCATGAGCAGTTCTTC
>TRBJ1-3|-|TRBV27|-
CASSSGTRGRGNTIYF
TGTGCCAGCAGTTCAGGGACCCGCGGTAGGGGAAACACCATATATTTT
>TRBJ1-4|-|TRBV7-9|-
CASSLVSTNEKLFF
TGTGCCAGCAGCTTAGTTTCAACTAATGAAAAACTGTTTTTT
>TRBJ2-7|-|TRBV15|-
CATGVGRESPYEQYF
TGTGCCACGGGGGTAGGCAGGGAATCCCCCTACGAGCAGTACTTC
>TRBJ2-7|-|TRBV11-3|-
CASSLGSASYEQYF
TGTGCCAGCAGCTTAGGTTCGGCCTCCTACGAGCAGTACTTC
>TRBJ2-7|-|TRBV7-2|-
CASSIQGYEQYF
TGTGCCAGCAGCATACAGGGCTACGAGCAGTACTTC